This TCR beta chain was captured by sequencing in a study of cytomegalovirus exposure and HLA in healthy donors. V was pared by 2 bases and J by 5 bases, with 15 bases of the junction left unmatched. Germline V lookup: CDR1 MNHEY, CDR2 SMNVEV (reference sequence). The CDR3 has 18 amino acids. Turning to this clone: This same CDR3 is encoded by further DNA sequences in the sample.

PCR was performed using 60 Vbeta and 13 Jbeta primers. The repertoire was sequenced with immunoSEQ multiplex PCR; TCRdb's copy has only in-frame clones and lacks some. The sample carries a few hundred thousand clones, less than 85% recorded once. The sample comprised PBMCs. The V gene is TRBV27, the J gene TRBJ1-2, with 9 bases that match TRBD1. This clonotype was sampled from a girl between 2 and 10 years old in good health and CMV-seronegative. The CDR3 nucleotides are TGTGCCAGCAGTTTACTGGGACAGGGTCTTTCGGGCCATTATGGCTACACCTTC. This gives the protein CASSLLGQGLSGHYGYTF.